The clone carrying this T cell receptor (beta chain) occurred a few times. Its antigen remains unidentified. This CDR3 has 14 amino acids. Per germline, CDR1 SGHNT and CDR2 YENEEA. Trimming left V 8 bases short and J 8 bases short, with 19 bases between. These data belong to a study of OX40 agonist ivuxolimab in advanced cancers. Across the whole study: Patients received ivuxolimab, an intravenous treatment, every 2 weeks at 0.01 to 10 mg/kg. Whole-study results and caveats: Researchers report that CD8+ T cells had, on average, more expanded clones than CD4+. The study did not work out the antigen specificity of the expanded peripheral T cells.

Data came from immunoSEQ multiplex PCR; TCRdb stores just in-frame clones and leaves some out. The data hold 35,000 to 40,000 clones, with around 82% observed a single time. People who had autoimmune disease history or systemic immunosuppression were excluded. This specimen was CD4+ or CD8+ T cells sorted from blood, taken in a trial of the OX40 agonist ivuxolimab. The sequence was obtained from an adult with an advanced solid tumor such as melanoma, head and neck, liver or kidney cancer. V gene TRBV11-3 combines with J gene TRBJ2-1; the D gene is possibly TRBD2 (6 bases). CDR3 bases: TGTGCCAGCGCCCTGCGGGGTAGTAGGGATGAGCAGTTCTTC. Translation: CASALRGSRDEQFF.